This T cell receptor beta chain comes out of a study of T-cell memory formation after mild COVID-19. Employing constant-segment primers, 5'RACE generated TCR alpha and TCR beta cDNA libraries bearing sample barcodes and UMIs. TCRdb independently ran MiXCR on the 5' RACE reads; one entry per CDR3 protein. The sample shows about 470,000 distinct CDR3 sequences, 18% of them seen only once. The CDR3 length is 16 residues. The V gene's germline CDR1 is MNHNY and CDR2 SVGAGI (reference sequence). The V segment lost 4 bases and the J segment 2 bases; nucleotides outside the gene matches: 9. Findings and limits, study-wide: Some SARS-CoV-2-responding clones were already detected in memory before infection. Among clones peaking at day 37 in the second wave, SARS-CoV-2 specificity remained unconfirmed. CD4/CD8 balance held among clones contracting day 15 to 85, and later expanders leaned CD4+.

As to this clonotype: Its antigen is as yet unknown.

The sequence was collected from an adult woman who had mild COVID-19 (a few samples of this study predate the infection). Cell type and time point are not known. The sequenced sample was PBMCs or a T cell subset sorted from them (not recorded which). This rearrangement joins TRBV6-6 to TRBJ1-1; 8 bases agree with TRBD1. CDR3 DNA: TGTGCCAGCAGTTTGACAGGGGCAGTAGGAAACACTGAAGCTTTCTTT. This gives the protein CASSLTGAVGNTEAFF.